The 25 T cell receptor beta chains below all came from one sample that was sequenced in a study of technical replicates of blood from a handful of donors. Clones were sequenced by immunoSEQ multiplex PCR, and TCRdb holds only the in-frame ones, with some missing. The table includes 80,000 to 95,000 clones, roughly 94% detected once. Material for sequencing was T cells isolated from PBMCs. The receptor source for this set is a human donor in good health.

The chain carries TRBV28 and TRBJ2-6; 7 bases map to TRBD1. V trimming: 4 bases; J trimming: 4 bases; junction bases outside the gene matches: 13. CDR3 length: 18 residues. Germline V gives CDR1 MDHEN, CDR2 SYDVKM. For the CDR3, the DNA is TGTGCCAGCAGTTCCAACAGGGGTAGCCTGGTCGGGGCCAACGTCCTGACTTTC. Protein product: CASSSNRGSLVGANVLTF.

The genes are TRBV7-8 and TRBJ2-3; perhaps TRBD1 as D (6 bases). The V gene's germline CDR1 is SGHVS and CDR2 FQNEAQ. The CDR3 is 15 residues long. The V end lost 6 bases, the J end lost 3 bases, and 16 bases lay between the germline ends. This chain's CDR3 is CASRKNRESTDTQYF. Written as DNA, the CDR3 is TGTGCCAGCAGGAAGAACAGGGAATCGACAGATACGCAGTATTTT.

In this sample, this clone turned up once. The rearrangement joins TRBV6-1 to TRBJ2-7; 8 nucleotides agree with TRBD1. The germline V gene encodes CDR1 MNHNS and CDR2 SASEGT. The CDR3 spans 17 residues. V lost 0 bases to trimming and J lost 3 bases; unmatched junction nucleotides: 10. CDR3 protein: CASSEAAPGGRGYEQYF. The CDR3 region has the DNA TGTGCCAGCAGTGAAGCGGCCCCAGGGGGCAGAGGCTACGAGCAGTACTTC.

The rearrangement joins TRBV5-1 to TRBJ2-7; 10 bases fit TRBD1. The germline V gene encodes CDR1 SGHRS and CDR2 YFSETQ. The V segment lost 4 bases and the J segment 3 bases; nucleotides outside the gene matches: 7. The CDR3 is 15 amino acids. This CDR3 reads CASSVLGTGDYEQYF. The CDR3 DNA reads TGCGCCAGCAGCGTTTTGGGGACAGGGGACTACGAGCAGTACTTC.

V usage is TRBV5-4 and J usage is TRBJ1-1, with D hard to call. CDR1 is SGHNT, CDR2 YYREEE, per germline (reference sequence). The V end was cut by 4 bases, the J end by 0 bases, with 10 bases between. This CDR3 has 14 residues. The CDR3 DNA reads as TGTGCCAGCAGCGCGGGTCCGGTGAACACTGAAGCTTTCTTT. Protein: CASSAGPVNTEAFF.

CDR3 nucleotide sequence: TGTGCCAGCAGCTTGACAGGGTCGCTGAACACTGAAGCTTTCTTT. This encodes CASSLTGSLNTEAFF. The gene calls are TRBV5-4 and TRBJ1-1; TRBD1 might be the D (6 bases). CDR3 size: 15 residues. The germline CDR1 and CDR2 sequences are SGHNT and YYREEE (reference sequence). The V and J ends lost 1 base and 0 bases respectively, with 10 bases between them.

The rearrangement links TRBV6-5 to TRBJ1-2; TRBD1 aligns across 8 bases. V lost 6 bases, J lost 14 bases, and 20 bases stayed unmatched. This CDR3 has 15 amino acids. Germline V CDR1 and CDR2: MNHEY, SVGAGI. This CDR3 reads CASRQKAGQDHPNTF. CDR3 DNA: TGTGCCAGCAGGCAAAAAGCGGGACAGGATCACCCTAATACCTTC.

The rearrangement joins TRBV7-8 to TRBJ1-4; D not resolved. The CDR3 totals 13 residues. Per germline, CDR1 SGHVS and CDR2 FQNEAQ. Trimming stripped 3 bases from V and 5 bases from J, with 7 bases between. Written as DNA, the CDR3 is TGTGCCAGCAGCTTTACTCCAAATGAAAAACTGTTTTTT. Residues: CASSFTPNEKLFF.

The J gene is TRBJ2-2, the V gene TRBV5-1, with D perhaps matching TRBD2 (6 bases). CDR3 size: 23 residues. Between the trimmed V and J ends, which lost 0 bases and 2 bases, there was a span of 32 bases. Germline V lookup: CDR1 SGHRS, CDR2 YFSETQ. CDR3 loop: CASSLAGPRHARESSVNTGELFF. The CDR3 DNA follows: TGCGCCAGCAGCTTGGCTGGACCTCGCCACGCTAGGGAGTCTAGCGTAAACACCGGGGAGCTGTTTTTT.

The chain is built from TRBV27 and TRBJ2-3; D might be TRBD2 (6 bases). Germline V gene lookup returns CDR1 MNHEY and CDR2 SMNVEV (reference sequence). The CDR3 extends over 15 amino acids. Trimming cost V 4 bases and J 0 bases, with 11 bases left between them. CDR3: CASSSPRGSTDTQYF. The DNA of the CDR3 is TGTGCCAGCAGTTCGCCACGGGGGAGCACAGATACGCAGTATTTT.

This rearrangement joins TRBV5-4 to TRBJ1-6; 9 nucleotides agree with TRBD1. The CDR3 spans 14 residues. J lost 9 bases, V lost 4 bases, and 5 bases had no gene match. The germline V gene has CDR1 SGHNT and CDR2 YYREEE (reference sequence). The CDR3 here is CASSIQGASSPLHF. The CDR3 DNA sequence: TGTGCCAGCAGCATACAGGGGGCGAGTTCACCCCTCCACTTT.

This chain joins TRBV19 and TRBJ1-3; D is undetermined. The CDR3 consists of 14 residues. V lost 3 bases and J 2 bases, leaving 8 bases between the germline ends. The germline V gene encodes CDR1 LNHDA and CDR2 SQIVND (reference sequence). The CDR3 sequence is CASSMRGTGNTIYF. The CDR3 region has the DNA TGTGCCAGTAGTATGCGGGGAACTGGAAACACCATATATTTT. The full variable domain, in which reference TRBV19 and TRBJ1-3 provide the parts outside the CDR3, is DGGITQSPKYLFRKEGQNVTLSCEQNLNHDAMYWYRQDPGQGLRLIYYSQIVNDFQKGDIAEGYSVSREKKESFPLTVTSAQKNPTAFYLCASSMRGTGNTIYFGEGSWLTVV.

This CDR3 is CASSPQGAATNEKLFF. The CDR3, as DNA: TGTGCCAGCAGTCCACAGGGGGCAGCAACTAATGAAAAACTGTTTTTT. The chain employs TRBV2 and TRBJ1-4, with 9 bases that match TRBD1. The CDR3 is made up of 16 amino acids. V shed 5 bases and J 0 bases; nucleotides not matched to a gene: 4. Germline CDR1 reads SNHLY; CDR2 reads FYNNEI. The entire variable domain, with the rest obtained from reference TRBV2 and TRBJ1-4, is as follows: EPEVTQTPSHQVTQMGQEVILRCVPISNHLYFYWYRQILGQKVEFLVSFYNNEISEKSEIFDDQFSVERPDGSNFTLKIRSTKLEDSAMYFCASSPQGAATNEKLFFGSGTQLSVL.

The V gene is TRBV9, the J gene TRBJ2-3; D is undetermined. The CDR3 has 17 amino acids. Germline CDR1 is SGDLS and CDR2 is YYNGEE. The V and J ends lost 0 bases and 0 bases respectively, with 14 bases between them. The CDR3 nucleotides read TGTGCCAGCAGCGTAGGGGTGGGCCGTGGGAGCACAGATACGCAGTATTTT. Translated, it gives CASSVGVGRGSTDTQYF.

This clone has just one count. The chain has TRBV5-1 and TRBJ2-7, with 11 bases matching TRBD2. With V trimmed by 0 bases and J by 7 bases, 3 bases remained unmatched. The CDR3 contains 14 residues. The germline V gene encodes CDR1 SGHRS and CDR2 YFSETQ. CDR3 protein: CASSLVAGGPEQYF. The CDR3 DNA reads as TGCGCCAGCAGCTTGGTAGCGGGGGGGCCTGAGCAGTACTTC.

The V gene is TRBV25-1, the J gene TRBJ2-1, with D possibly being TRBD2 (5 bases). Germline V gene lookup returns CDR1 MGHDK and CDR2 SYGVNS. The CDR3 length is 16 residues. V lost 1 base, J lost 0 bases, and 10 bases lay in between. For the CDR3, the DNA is TGTGCCAGCAGTGAATCGGGATTCAGCTCCTACAATGAGCAGTTCTTC. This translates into CASSESGFSSYNEQFF.

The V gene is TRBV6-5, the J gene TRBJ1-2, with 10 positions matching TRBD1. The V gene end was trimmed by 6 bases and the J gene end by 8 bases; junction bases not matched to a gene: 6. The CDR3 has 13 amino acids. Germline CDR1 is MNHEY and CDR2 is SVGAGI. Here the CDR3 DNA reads TGTGCCAGCAGACGCGGACAGGGGGACGGCTACACCTTC. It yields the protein CASRRGQGDGYTF.

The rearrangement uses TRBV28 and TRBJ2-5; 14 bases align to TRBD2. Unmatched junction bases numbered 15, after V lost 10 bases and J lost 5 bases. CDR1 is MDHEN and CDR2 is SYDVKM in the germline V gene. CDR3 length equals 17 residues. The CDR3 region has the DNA TGTGCCACCGAAGTTCCGGGACTAGCGGGAGTTGGGGAGACCCAGTACTTC. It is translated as CATEVPGLAGVGETQYF. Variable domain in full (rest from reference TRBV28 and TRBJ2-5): DVKVTQSSRYLVKRTGEKVFLECVQDMDHENMFWYRQDPGLGLRLIYFSYDVKMKEKGDIPEGYSVSREKKERFSLILESASTNQTSMYLCATEVPGLAGVGETQYFGPGTRLLVL.

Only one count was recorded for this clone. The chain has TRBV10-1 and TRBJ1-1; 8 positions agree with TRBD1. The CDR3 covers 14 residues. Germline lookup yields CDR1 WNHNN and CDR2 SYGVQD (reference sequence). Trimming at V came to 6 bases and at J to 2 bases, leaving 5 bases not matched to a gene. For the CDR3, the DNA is TGCGCCAGCAGCCCAGGGGGCATCAACACTGAAGCTTTCTTT. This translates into CASSPGGINTEAFF.

CDR3 nucleotides: TGTGCCAGCAGCTCGTTGGGGACAGACAGGAATCAGCCCCAGCATTTT. This sequence encodes CASSSLGTDRNQPQHF. The V gene is TRBV5-6, the J gene TRBJ1-5; 7 bases are shared with TRBD1. CDR3 size: 16 residues. With V trimmed by 3 bases and J by 4 bases, 10 bases remained unmatched. Germline loops: CDR1 SGHDT, CDR2 YYEEEE.

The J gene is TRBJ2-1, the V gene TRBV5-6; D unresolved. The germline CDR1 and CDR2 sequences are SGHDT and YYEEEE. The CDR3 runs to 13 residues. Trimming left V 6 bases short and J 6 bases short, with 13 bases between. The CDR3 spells CASTTVFGNEQFF. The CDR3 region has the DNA TGTGCCAGCACCACCGTTTTCGGCAATGAGCAGTTCTTC.

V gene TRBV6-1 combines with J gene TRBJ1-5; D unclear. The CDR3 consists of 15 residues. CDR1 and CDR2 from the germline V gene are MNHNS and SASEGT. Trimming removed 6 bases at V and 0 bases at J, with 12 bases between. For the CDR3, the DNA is TGTGCCAGCAGACATCCCGGGTTTAGCAATCAGCCCCAGCATTTT. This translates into CASRHPGFSNQPQHF.

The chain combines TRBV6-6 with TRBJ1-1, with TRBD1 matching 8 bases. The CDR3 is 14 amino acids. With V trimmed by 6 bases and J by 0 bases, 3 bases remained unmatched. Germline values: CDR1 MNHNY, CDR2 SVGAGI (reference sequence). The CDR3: CASSWDRLNTEAFF. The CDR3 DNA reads TGTGCCAGCAGCTGGGACAGGCTGAACACTGAAGCTTTCTTT.

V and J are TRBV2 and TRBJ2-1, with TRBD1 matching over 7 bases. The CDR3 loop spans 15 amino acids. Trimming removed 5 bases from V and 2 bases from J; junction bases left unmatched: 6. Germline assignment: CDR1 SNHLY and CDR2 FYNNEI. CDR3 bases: TGTGCCAGCAGTAGGGGACAGAACCCCTACAATGAGCAGTTCTTC. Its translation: CASSRGQNPYNEQFF. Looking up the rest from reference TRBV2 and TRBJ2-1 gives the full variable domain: EPEVTQTPSHQVTQMGQEVILRCVPISNHLYFYWYRQILGQKVEFLVSFYNNEISEKSEIFDDQFSVERPDGSNFTLKIRSTKLEDSAMYFCASSRGQNPYNEQFFGPGTRLTVL.

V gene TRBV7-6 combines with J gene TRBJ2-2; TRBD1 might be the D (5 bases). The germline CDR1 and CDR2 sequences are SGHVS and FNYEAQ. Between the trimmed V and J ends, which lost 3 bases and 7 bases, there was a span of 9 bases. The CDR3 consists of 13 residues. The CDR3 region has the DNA TGTGCCAGCAGCTTCCAGGGCAGCGGGGAGCTGTTTTTT. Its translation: CASSFQGSGELFF.